These T cell receptor beta chains were read from a single sample in a study of cytomegalovirus exposure and HLA in healthy donors. The data were produced by immunoSEQ multiplex PCR, yet TCRdb's version contains in-frame clones alone and is incomplete. The sample comprises some 100,000 clones, 74% of which are singletons, and approximately 2.2% rests with the top ten. The sample comprised PBMCs. The source of these receptors is a human donor in good health. Both conserved end residues are part of each CDR3. A D gene is named only where the DNA matches it firmly. Part of the rows lack a size; the others show once, few, many or a class for expanded clones.

TRBD1	TRBV20-1	TRBJ2-7	-	TGCAGTGTTGGGGACAGGGCAAAGCAGTACTTC	CSVGDRAKQYF
-	TRBV6-6	TRBJ1-3	few	TGTGCCAGCAGTCGGACAAGCAGCTCTGGAAACACCATATATTTT	CASSRTSSSGNTIYF
TRBD2	TRBV7-6	TRBJ2-1	-	TGTGCCAGCAGCTTAGTGGCTAGCGGGAGAGGTCATGAGCAGTTCTTC	CASSLVASGRGHEQFF
TRBD1	TRBV7-9	TRBJ2-7	once	TGTGCCAGCAGCAATCCGGGACAGGGGACCCCGAGCTACGAGCAGTACTTC	CASSNPGQGTPSYEQYF
-	TRBV7-7	TRBJ2-5	-	TGTGCTAGCAGCGGAAACAGGGTGGAGACCCAGTACTTC	CASSGNRVETQYF
TRBD2	TRBV27	TRBJ2-1	-	TGTGCCAGCAGTTTATCCAGCGGGAGGGTCGGTGAGCAGTTCTTC	CASSLSSGRVGEQFF
TRBD2	TRBV5-6	TRBJ2-7	-	TGTGCCAGCAGCTTGTCAACTAGCGGTTACCACGAGCAGTACTTC	CASSLSTSGYHEQYF
-	TRBV7-9	TRBJ2-7	-	TGTGCCAGCAGCTTAGCCGGCGGGATTCGATACGAGCAGTACTTC	CASSLAGGIRYEQYF
-	TRBV14	TRBJ2-1	-	TGTGCCAGCAGCCAAGATCTCGGGATCGTAGAGCAGTTCTTC	CASSQDLGIVEQFF
-	TRBV11-1	TRBJ1-1	-	TGTGCCAGCAGCTTAGATCCAGGGTCGAGCACTGAAGCTTTCTTT	CASSLDPGSSTEAFF
TRBD1	TRBV5-4	TRBJ1-1	-	TGTGCCAGCAGCCCTGGACAGGGTCCGAGCACTGAAGCTTTCTTT	CASSPGQGPSTEAFF
-	TRBV27	TRBJ2-1	-	TGTGCCAGCAAGTGGGGACAAATATACAATGAGCAGTTCTTC	CASKWGQIYNEQFF
-	TRBV5-1	TRBJ2-1	-	TGCGCCAGCAGCCCCGGGGGGCGGGGGTTCTCCTACAATGAGCAGTTCTTC	CASSPGGRGFSYNEQFF
-	TRBV2	TRBJ1-4	few	TGTGCCAGCATGTCGGCAGGGTTGGGTGAAAAACTGTTTTTT	CASMSAGLGEKLFF
-	TRBV7-2	TRBJ1-3	-	TGTGCCAGCAGCCCTACACAGGGAAGAAACACCATATATTTT	CASSPTQGRNTIYF
-	TRBV30	TRBJ1-5	-	TGTGCCTGGAGTGTCGGGGTGGCAGTCAATCAGCCCCAGCATTTT	CAWSVGVAVNQPQHF
-	TRBV5-1	TRBJ1-6	-	TGCGCCAGCAGCCTAGGACAGAATGTCGGTTCACCCCTCCACTTT	CASSLGQNVGSPLHF
-	TRBV2	TRBJ1-5	few	TGTGCCAGCAGTGTTGATTCGCAGAATCAGCCCCAGCATTTT	CASSVDSQNQPQHF
TRBD2	TRBV30	TRBJ2-5	few	TGTGCCTGGAGTCTAGCGGGACAAGAGACCCAGTACTTC	CAWSLAGQETQYF
-	TRBV15	TRBJ1-2	-	TGTGCCACCAGCAGAGAGGCCAGAGGCGGCTACACCTTC	CATSREARGGYTF
-	TRBV7-9	TRBJ2-5	-	TGTGCCAGCAGCTTAGGCCGCGGGACGGAGACCCAGTACTTC	CASSLGRGTETQYF
-	TRBV27	TRBJ1-2	-	TGTGCCAGCAGTTTATTTGGGCAGCAACCCTACTATGGCTACACCTTC	CASSLFGQQPYYGYTF
TRBD1	TRBV7-9	TRBJ1-5	-	TGTGCCAGCAGTCCCGGGACAGTCGTAAATCAGCCCCAGCATTTT	CASSPGTVVNQPQHF
-	TRBV6-4	TRBJ2-3	-	TGTGCCAGCAGTACGGGACTTGGGGCAGATACGCAGTATTTT	CASSTGLGADTQYF
-	TRBV2	TRBJ1-5	-	TGTGCCAGCAGTGATGGACAGTTCAATCAGCCCCAGCATTTT	CASSDGQFNQPQHF